A selection of T cell receptor beta chains follows, all from one sample in a study of regulatory T cells in long-lasting Graves disease. One entry per CDR3 protein results from TCRdb running MiXCR on the multiplex PCR reads. In the table there are about 340,000 distinct CDR3 sequences, around 19% of which are singletons. This specimen consisted of peripheral blood mononuclear cells (PBMCs), obtained when the disease was refractory, from a patient treated with antithyroid drugs. Receptor source: a female donor with Graves disease. Both conserved end residues are trimmed from each CDR3.

j_call	v_call	cdr3_aa
TRBJ1-5	TRBV19	ASSKGGQSNQPQH
TRBJ1-1	TRBV20-1	SPLGVAMNTEAF
TRBJ2-4	TRBV7-9	ASSPQGGAAKNIQY
TRBJ1-1	TRBV6-1	ASRGFSEAF
TRBJ1-2	TRBV10-2	ASSEPGPGYGYT
TRBJ2-5	TRBV18	ASSPPLAGLQETQY
TRBJ2-7	TRBV3-1	ASSQGYLLTGGVPYEQY
TRBJ1-4	TRBV2	ASSLEGRLF
TRBJ1-4	TRBV7-9	ASSPRTELN
TRBJ1-6	TRBV20-1	SARDPGSNSPLH
TRBJ2-5	TRBV10-2	ASSEVQETQY
TRBJ1-2	TRBV14	ASSQLQGYGYT
TRBJ2-5	TRBV6-1	ASRHSPGGRETQY
TRBJ1-1	TRBV19	ASRAGAVTEAF
TRBJ1-1	TRBV28	ASSLATGYTEAF
TRBJ2-7	TRBV4-2	ASSQGGTGSYEQY
TRBJ2-5	TRBV7-9	ASSLREEETQY
TRBJ1-2	TRBV2	ASSVNRGNYGYT
TRBJ2-6	TRBV3-1	ASSHRQGGSSGANVLT
TRBJ2-7	TRBV10-1	ASNKTAGSYEQY
TRBJ2-7	TRBV9	ASSVPRLAGHSYEQY
TRBJ2-3	TRBV7-6	ATVPGARTDTQY
TRBJ1-5	TRBV7-2	ASSSGTGNNQPQH
TRBJ1-2	TRBV6-1	ASSRGHGDYGYT
TRBJ1-6	TRBV27	ASNSGNSPLH
TRBJ2-7	TRBV6-1	ASFSYYEQY
TRBJ2-5	TRBV7-2	ASSPGRTSGTRETQY
TRBJ2-7	TRBV6-1	AGSRRNGAYEQY
TRBJ2-3	TRBV20-1	SARALWGDTLSSTDTQY
TRBJ1-3	TRBV7-6	ASSLVSDSPGNTIY
TRBJ2-3	TRBV20-1	SAVTSGGAADTQY
TRBJ1-5	TRBV7-9	ASSLVSIRGEGRSNQPQH
TRBJ1-3	TRBV18	ASSPATGSSGNTIY
TRBJ2-5	TRBV18	ASSKEETQY
TRBJ2-5	TRBV7-9	ASSSSSRDPETQY
TRBJ1-1	TRBV6-2/TRBV6-3	ASSYPVGSTEAF
TRBJ2-5	TRBV7-9	ASSLMVTDLETQY
TRBJ1-1	TRBV5-6	ASTGTRAMNTEAF
TRBJ1-1	TRBV18	ASSPQLGQTPEAF
TRBJ1-2	TRBV6-1	ASSRQETVYGYT
TRBJ2-5	TRBV24-1	ATSDPPGTGDQETQY
TRBJ1-2	TRBV5-1	ATDRSAQGGYT
NA	TRBV7-2	ASSLPGEWNTQY
TRBJ2-7	TRBV2	ASSRDSLHEQY
TRBJ1-1	TRBV2	ASIKQRSNTEAF
TRBJ2-5	TRBV27	ASSLIGGGVGKTQY
TRBJ1-5	TRBV19	ASSIAGSQPQH
TRBJ2-7	TRBV2	ASYGRGSYEQY
TRBJ1-3	TRBV6-1	ASVNGHSGNTIY
TRBJ1-4	TRBV5-1	ASSPSISPATNEKLF